These 32 T cell receptor beta chains came from one sample sequenced in a study of T cells in Graves' hyperthyroidism and ophthalmopathy. Amplification of TCR beta CDR3 regions was performed using RNA transcripts as template. During a first-round RT-PCR of the TCR CDR3, the HTBI primer set was used. Using its own MiXCR run on the multiplex PCR reads, TCRdb lists one record per CDR3 protein. Found here are about 500,000 distinct CDR3 sequences, 15% to 20% of them singletons; the top ten hold approximately 32%. The sequencing sample was made of blood. The receptors derive from a woman in her 30s with Graves' ophthalmopathy.

J is TRBJ2-3 and V is TRBV5-6; a possible D gene is TRBD1 (5 bases). The V end was cut by 7 bases, the J end by 6 bases, with 12 bases between. This CDR3 is built from 12 residues. Germline V gene data show CDR1 as SGHDT and CDR2 as YYEEEE. CDR3 DNA sequence: TGTGCCAGCCGCCTGGACACGGATACGCAGTATTTT. The encoded protein is CASRLDTDTQYF.

This chain links TRBV7-2 with TRBJ1-2, with TRBD1 identical over 7 bases. There are 14 residues in the CDR3. Germline V gene sequence: CDR1 SGHTA, CDR2 FQGNSA. Trimming removed 5 bases from V and 5 bases from J; junction bases left unmatched: 8. CDR3 region: CASSAGGGLYGYTF. The CDR3 DNA reads as TGTGCCAGCAGCGCAGGGGGGGGTTTGTATGGCTACACCTTC.

This clonotype was seen repeatedly, ten times or more. The gene calls are TRBV20-1 and TRBJ1-5; possible D gene TRBD1, 5 bases. CDR1 is DFQATT, CDR2 SNEGSKA, per germline (reference sequence). The V end lost 5 bases, the J end lost 4 bases, and 21 bases lay between the germline ends. This CDR3 is 16 amino acids long. CDR3 residues: CSASPLGVWWNQPQHF. CDR3 nucleotide sequence: TGCAGTGCTTCCCCCTTGGGGGTATGGTGGAATCAGCCCCAGCATTTT.

The V and J genes are TRBV4-2 and TRBJ1-5, with no clear D. The germline V gene has CDR1 LGHNA and CDR2 YNFKEQ. This CDR3 has 17 amino acids. Trimming pared 0 bases from V and 0 bases from J, leaving 12 bases between. In DNA form, the CDR3 reads TGTGCCAGCAGCCAAGATGGAAGTTTGAATAGCAATCAGCCCCAGCATTTT. It codes for CASSQDGSLNSNQPQHF.

This clonotype was seen more than once but under ten times. The chain uses TRBV5-6 and TRBJ1-5, with a possible D match to TRBD1 (5 bases). This CDR3 contains 15 residues. Germline CDR1 and CDR2: SGHDT and YYEEEE. V lost 4 bases and J 2 bases, leaving 13 bases between the germline ends. This CDR3 reads CASSAGTRGNQPQHF. The CDR3, as DNA: TGTGCCAGCAGCGCTGGCACCAGGGGCAATCAGCCCCAGCATTTT. Full variable domain (remainder filled in from reference TRBV5-6 and TRBJ1-5): DAGVTQSPTHLIKTRGQQVTLRCSPKSGHDTVSWYQQALGQGPQFIFQYYEEEERQRGNFPDRFSGHQFPNYSSELNVNALLLGDSALYLCASSAGTRGNQPQHFGDGTRLSIL.

V usage is TRBV19 and J usage is TRBJ1-5; D may be TRBD1 (5 bases). Per germline, CDR1 LNHDA and CDR2 SQIVND (reference sequence). V shed 5 bases and J shed 4 bases, with 9 bases lying between them. The CDR3 has 13 amino acids. The chain's CDR3 is CASSSDRNQPQHF. The CDR3 DNA reads TGTGCCAGTAGTTCTGACAGAAATCAGCCCCAGCATTTT.

With respect to this clonotype: The germline gene is not matched at one end of the junction; a read error may be the cause. This chain connects TRBV12-3 or TRBV12-4 to TRBJ2-7; the D is unclear. The CDR3 loop spans 13 amino acids. The DNA of the CDR3 is TGTGCCAGCAGTTTAGCGGTCTCCTCCGAGCAGTACTTC. Encoded protein: CASSLAVSSEQYF.

In this sample, this clonotype turned up many times. This chain joins TRBV7-2 and TRBJ1-5, with TRBD1 as a possible D gene (6 bases). The germline V gene encodes CDR1 SGHTA and CDR2 FQGNSA. This CDR3 region has 14 residues. Trimming removed 5 bases at V and 2 bases at J, with 10 bases between. This CDR3 reads CASSRGDGNQPQHF. DNA of the CDR3: TGTGCCAGCAGCAGGGGGGATGGCAATCAGCCCCAGCATTTT.

The chain combines TRBV19 with TRBJ2-7, with TRBD1 matching over 9 bases. This CDR3 comprises 15 residues. The V gene's germline CDR1 is LNHDA and CDR2 SQIVND (reference sequence). Unmatched junction bases numbered 8, after V lost 4 bases and J lost 4 bases. The CDR3 spells CASSNTGGAWYEQYF. CDR3 bases: TGTGCCAGTAGTAATACAGGGGGCGCTTGGTACGAGCAGTACTTC.

This clonotype was seen a few times. The J gene is TRBJ1-6, the V gene TRBV5-5, with a possible D match to TRBD1 (5 bases). The CDR3 runs 17 residues. In germline, CDR1 is SGHKS, CDR2 YYEKEE (reference sequence). Trimming left V 6 bases short and J 7 bases short, with 23 bases between. The CDR3 region has the DNA TGTGCCAGCACTCCCGAGGGGCAGGTCCTTAGGAATTCACCCCTCCACTTT. Its translation is CASTPEGQVLRNSPLHF.

This clonotype was found many times. This chain uses TRBV9 with TRBJ2-1; D is undetermined. With 0 bases removed from V and 7 bases from J, the gap between germline ends came to 11 bases. Germline assignment: CDR1 SGDLS and CDR2 YYNGEE. The CDR3 contains 14 residues. The CDR3 loop reads CASSVGGSLNEQFF. DNA for the CDR3: TGTGCCAGCAGCGTAGGAGGCAGCCTAAATGAGCAGTTCTTC.

This clonotype showed up just once. This may be a read error, as it is one base from a much larger clone. The rearrangement links TRBV2 to TRBJ1-2, with 9 bases lining up with TRBD1. Germline CDR1 is SNHLY and CDR2 is FYNNEI. The CDR3 spans 14 residues. The DNA of the CDR3 is TGTGCCAGCACCCTGGGACAGGGATTGTTTGGCCACACCTTC. Its translation: CASTLGQGLFGHTF. Full variable domain (rest looked up from reference TRBV2 and TRBJ1-2): EPEVTQTPSHQVTQMGQEVILRCVPISNHLYFYWYRQILGQKVEFLVSFYNNEISEKSEIFDDQFSVERPDGSNFTLKIRSTKLEDSAMYFCASTLGQGLFGHTFGSGTRLTVV.

This clonotype was seen more than once but under ten times. The gene calls are TRBV7-2 and TRBJ2-7, with D perhaps matching TRBD1 or TRBD2 (5 bases each). The length of the CDR3 is 16 residues. Germline V gene lookup returns CDR1 SGHTA and CDR2 FQGNSA. Trimming took 7 bases from V and 3 from J, leaving 22 bases between them. The CDR3 bases are TGTGCCAGCACCTCCTCAGGGACCAGGCCCTTCTACGAGCAGTACTTC. Its protein is CASTSSGTRPFYEQYF.

This clonotype has just a few counts. V and J are TRBV19 and TRBJ2-1; the match to TRBD2 covers 7 bases. CDR1 LNHDA and CDR2 SQIVND come from the germline V gene (reference sequence). The V segment lost 3 bases and the J segment 5 bases; nucleotides outside the gene matches: 10. The CDR3 totals 16 residues. This chain's CDR3 is CASSIKSPGGNNEQFF. The CDR3, as DNA: TGTGCCAGTAGTATTAAGAGTCCGGGAGGCAACAATGAGCAGTTCTTC.

This clonotype has more than one count but fewer than ten. The chain joins TRBV20-1 to TRBJ2-1; D is possibly TRBD2 (5 bases). Trimming left V 6 bases short and J 9 bases short, with 6 bases between. The germline V gene has CDR1 DFQATT and CDR2 SNEGSKA (reference sequence). The CDR3 runs 9 residues. The CDR3 sequence is CSARGEQFF. CDR3 DNA sequence: TGCAGTGCCCGGGGTGAGCAGTTCTTC.

There are a few counts of this clonotype. V is TRBV15 and J is TRBJ2-1, with a weak D call TRBD2 (7 bases). The germline V and J ends were trimmed by 0 bases and 0 bases, with 12 bases remaining between them. In germline, CDR1 is LNHNV, CDR2 YYDKDF (reference sequence). This CDR3 has 17 amino acids. This CDR3 reads CATSREGGGSSYNEQFF. CDR3 nucleotides: TGTGCCACCAGCAGAGAGGGGGGCGGGAGCTCCTACAATGAGCAGTTCTTC.

This clonotype was seen ten or more times. The rearrangement uses TRBV5-6 and TRBJ1-1, with D maybe TRBD1 (5 bases). The CDR3 has 14 amino acids. The germline V gene encodes CDR1 SGHDT and CDR2 YYEEEE. Trimming removed 3 bases at V and 4 bases at J, with 13 bases between. CDR3 amino acids: CASSWVQGATEAFF. In DNA, the CDR3 is TGTGCCAGCAGCTGGGTCCAGGGAGCCACTGAAGCTTTCTTT. The full variable domain, its missing parts supplied by reference TRBV5-6 and TRBJ1-1, is DAGVTQSPTHLIKTRGQQVTLRCSPKSGHDTVSWYQQALGQGPQFIFQYYEEEERQRGNFPDRFSGHQFPNYSSELNVNALLLGDSALYLCASSWVQGATEAFFGQGTRLTVV.

As for this clonotype: Germline is not matched at one junction end, which may reflect a read error. This sequence joins TRBV7-7 and TRBJ2-4; D might be TRBD2 (5 bases). The V gene's germline CDR1 is SSHAT and CDR2 FNYEAQ (reference sequence). CDR3 length: 17 residues. In nucleotides, the CDR3 is TGTGCTAGCAGCTTAGAACGGACTTTCCTAGCCAAAAACATTCAGTACTTC. The encoded protein is CASSLERTFLAKNIQYF.

This clonotype was detected a few times. This chain connects TRBV12-3 or TRBV12-4 to TRBJ2-5; 14 nucleotides line up with TRBD2. V lost 4 bases and J lost 3; bases outside the gene matches: 4. The CDR3 sequence is 16 residues long. The chain's CDR3 is CASSSTGLAGEETQYF. The CDR3 DNA follows: TGTGCCAGCAGTTCGACGGGACTAGCGGGAGAAGAGACCCAGTACTTC.

Many counts were recorded for this clonotype. V usage is TRBV6-1 and J usage is TRBJ1-1; D call uncertain. The CDR3 contains 15 residues. Deletions cut 5 bases from V and 3 bases from J, with 16 bases between. In germline, CDR1 is MNHNS, CDR2 SASEGT. The CDR3 coding sequence is TGTGCCAGCAGTTATGGCCCCCCCAGCGACACTGAAGCTTTCTTT. This codes for CASSYGPPSDTEAFF.

At least ten counts were recorded for this clonotype. This chain connects TRBV3-1 to TRBJ1-2, with D perhaps TRBD1 (6 bases). Germline V gene data show CDR1 as LGHDT and CDR2 as YNNKEL (reference sequence). CDR3 length: 14 residues. V lost 5 bases and J 4 bases, leaving 14 bases between the germline ends. Here the CDR3 reads CASSSTGFAYGYTF. CDR3 nucleotide sequence: TGTGCCAGCAGCTCCACAGGGTTTGCCTATGGCTACACCTTC.

With respect to this clonotype: Compared with germline, one end of the junction differs, possibly owing to a read error. The chain combines TRBV5-6 with TRBJ1-2; D is unresolved. This CDR3 region has 13 residues. CDR1 SGHDT and CDR2 YYEEEE come from the germline V gene. In DNA form, the CDR3 reads TGTGCCAGCAGCTTCCCGGCTAACTATGGCCACACCTTC. It is translated as CASSFPANYGHTF.

This clonotype was counted between two and nine times. This chain links TRBV12-3 or TRBV12-4 with TRBJ2-7, with D possibly called TRBD1 or TRBD2 (5 bases each). This CDR3 has 14 amino acids. The V end was cut by 8 bases, the J end by 2 bases, with 16 bases between. CDR3 sequence reads: CASREGRVTYEQYF. CDR3 nucleotides: TGTGCCAGCCGAGAGGGCAGGGTCACCTACGAGCAGTACTTC.

V usage is TRBV20-1 and J usage is TRBJ2-1; D gene ambiguous. The ends were cut back, 5 bases at V and 4 bases at J, with 15 bases in the middle. The CDR3 contains 14 residues. From germline, CDR1 is DFQATT and CDR2 SNEGSKA (reference sequence). CDR3 amino acids: CSARPISAYNEQFF. The CDR3, as DNA: TGCAGTGCTCGACCCATCTCCGCGTACAATGAGCAGTTCTTC.

This chain uses TRBV6-1 with TRBJ1-5; D might be TRBD1 (5 bases). The CDR3 has 13 amino acids. The germline V gene has CDR1 MNHNS and CDR2 SASEGT. V was shortened by 5 bases and J by 5 bases, with 10 bases between the two germline ends. This chain's CDR3 is CASSTGRYQPQHF. CDR3 coding DNA: TGTGCCAGCAGTACAGGACGCTATCAGCCCCAGCATTTT.

This chain joins TRBV10-3 and TRBJ2-5, with 10 bases that match TRBD2. The CDR3 spans 13 residues. The germline V gene has CDR1 ENHRY and CDR2 SYGVKD. After removal of 5 bases from V and 5 bases from J, the junction contained 2 bases not matched to a gene. CDR3 in DNA: TGTGCCATCAGTCGAGCGGGAGGGGAGACCCAGTACTTC. It encodes CAISRAGGETQYF.

The gene calls are TRBV4-3 and TRBJ2-2; weak D call: TRBD2 (6 bases). CDR1 is LGHNA, CDR2 YSLEER, per germline. This CDR3 region has 17 residues. V dropped 3 bases and J dropped 1 base, with 15 bases sitting between them. The CDR3 region is CASSQARDSRNTGELFF. The CDR3 region has the DNA TGCGCCAGCAGCCAGGCCCGGGACTCCAGGAACACCGGGGAGCTGTTTTTT.

The chain recombines TRBV6-1 with TRBJ1-5; TRBD1 agrees at 10 bases. The CDR3 totals 14 residues. The V gene's germline CDR1 is MNHNS and CDR2 SASEGT. Trimming cost V 3 bases and J 7 bases; bases outside gene matches: 3. The CDR3 loop reads CASSETGGRQPQHF. CDR3 nucleotides: TGTGCCAGCAGTGAGACAGGGGGCCGCCAGCCCCAGCATTTT.

This clonotype was counted only a few times. The DNA of the CDR3 is TGTGCCAGCAGCCCCTCGGGCGCAAGCGAGCAGTTCTTC. Protein: CASSPSGASEQFF. This chain uses TRBV6-1 with TRBJ2-1; no definite D call. Germline V CDR1 and CDR2: MNHNS, SASEGT. The CDR3 spans 13 residues. The V gene lost 6 bases and the J gene lost 10 bases, with 16 bases spanning the gap.

The chain has TRBV28 and TRBJ2-3; D remains ambiguous. The CDR3 covers 14 residues. Germline-derived CDR1 and CDR2 are MDHEN and SYDVKM. V dropped 2 bases and J dropped 6 bases, with 12 bases sitting between them. CDR3 DNA: TGTGCCAGCAGTTTAGGTAGGGTGTCGGATACGCAGTATTTT. Its translation is CASSLGRVSDTQYF.

This clonotype was seen ten or more times. The chain recombines TRBV12-3 or TRBV12-4 with TRBJ1-1, with no clear D. This CDR3 contains 14 residues. Trimming shortened V by 1 base and J by 1 base, and 7 bases separated the two germline ends. DNA for the CDR3: TGTGCCAGCAGTTTAGAGGGCAGGAACACTGAAGCTTTCTTT. It codes for CASSLEGRNTEAFF.

This clonotype was detected only a few times. The V gene is TRBV3-1, the J gene TRBJ2-2; tentatively, D is TRBD1 (5 bases). The CDR3 contains 13 residues. Germline CDR1 reads LGHDT; CDR2 reads YNNKEL (reference sequence). V lost 6 bases and J 6 bases, leaving 11 bases between the germline ends. Here the CDR3 reads CASRSGAAGELFF. In DNA, the CDR3 is TGTGCCAGCAGATCTGGGGCTGCCGGGGAGCTGTTTTTT.